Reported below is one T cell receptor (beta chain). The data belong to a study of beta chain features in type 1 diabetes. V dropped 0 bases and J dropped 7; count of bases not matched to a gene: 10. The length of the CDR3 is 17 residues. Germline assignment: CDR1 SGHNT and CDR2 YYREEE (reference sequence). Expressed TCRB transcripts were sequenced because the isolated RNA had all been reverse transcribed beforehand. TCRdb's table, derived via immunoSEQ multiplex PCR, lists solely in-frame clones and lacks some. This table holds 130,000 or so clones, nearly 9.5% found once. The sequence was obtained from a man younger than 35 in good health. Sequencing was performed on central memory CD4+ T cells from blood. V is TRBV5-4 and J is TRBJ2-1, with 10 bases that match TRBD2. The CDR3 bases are TGTGCCAGCAGCTTGGTCGGCGGAGCGGGGGGGCGGAATGAGCAGTTCTTC. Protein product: CASSLVGGAGGRNEQFF.